This T cell receptor beta chain appears in the sequencing data of a study of T cells in Graves' hyperthyroidism and ophthalmopathy. Study at large: At initial diagnosis, before any treatment had begun, peripheral blood was obtained.

There are many counts of this clonotype. The patients, who ranged from 18 to 65 in age, presented with newly diagnosed hyperthyroidism lasting under 2 months. Pregnant or lactating patients were excluded, as were those with uncontrolled infection or other autoimmune disease. Thyroid ultrasound and orbital computed tomography, with clinical symptoms and serum thyroxine and TRAb, informed diagnoses. Germline CDR1 and CDR2: SGHTA and FQGNSA. The ends lost 1 base at V and 4 bases at J; junction bases unmatched: 7. The CDR3 has 15 amino acids. RNA transcripts served as the template for amplifying TCR beta CDR3 regions. An initial round of RT-PCR targeting the TCR CDR3 relied on the HTBI primer set. One entry per CDR3 protein, called by TCRdb with MiXCR from the multiplex PCR reads. The sample lists a few hundred thousand distinct CDR3 sequences, more than 20% occurring once.

The sequence came from a man younger than 35 with Graves' hyperthyroidism. The sample was blood. The V gene is TRBV7-2, the J gene TRBJ2-7, with 7 bases that match TRBD2. The DNA for the CDR3 is TGTGCCAGCAGCTTAGAGCCACCGCGGGGGTACGAGCAGTACTTC. Translated, it gives CASSLEPPRGYEQYF.